Listed below are T cell receptor beta chains from one sample, sequenced in a study of blood T cell repertoires in COVID-19. Profiled with immunoSEQ multiplex PCR; TCRdb holds only in-frame clones, not every one. The profile shows about 47,000 clones, approximately 78% of them singletons. The source material was peripheral blood. These receptors were collected from a human donor with acute or convalescent COVID-19. The donor label of this sample is uncertain. Both conserved end residues are part of each CDR3. D genes are given only for firm matches. Where a row states a size, it is once, few, many or the class of an expanded clone; other rows omit it.

j_gene: TRBJ1-2; d_gene: .; abundance: once; v_gene: TRBV12-3/TRBV12-4; CDR3aa: CASSLTGNYGYTF; CDR3nt: TGTGCCAGCAGCTTAACAGGGAACTATGGCTACACCTTC
j_gene: TRBJ2-1; d_gene: .; abundance: .; v_gene: TRBV10-3; CDR3aa: CAISERDSEQFF; CDR3nt: TGTGCCATCAGTGAGCGGGACTCTGAGCAGTTCTTC
j_gene: TRBJ2-3; d_gene: TRBD1; abundance: few; v_gene: TRBV24-1; CDR3aa: CATSDPGQGATDTQYF; CDR3nt: TGTGCCACCAGTGATCCGGGACAGGGGGCCACAGATACGCAGTATTTT
j_gene: TRBJ2-1; d_gene: TRBD2; abundance: .; v_gene: TRBV6-1; CDR3aa: CASSEVPGGSYNEQFF; CDR3nt: TGTGCCAGCAGTGAGGTACCGGGGGGCTCCTACAATGAGCAGTTCTTC
j_gene: TRBJ2-6; d_gene: .; abundance: .; v_gene: TRBV9; CDR3aa: CASSVDMRSGANVLTF; CDR3nt: TGTGCCAGCAGCGTAGACATGAGGTCTGGGGCCAACGTCCTGACTTTC
j_gene: TRBJ1-6; d_gene: .; abundance: .; v_gene: TRBV7-9; CDR3aa: CASSLGVGLNNSPLHF; CDR3nt: TGTGCCAGCAGCTTAGGGGTGGGCTTGAATAATTCACCCCTCCACTTT
j_gene: TRBJ2-3; d_gene: TRBD2; abundance: .; v_gene: TRBV10-3; CDR3aa: CAIWTSGRTDTQYF; CDR3nt: TGTGCCATCTGGACTAGCGGGAGAACAGATACGCAGTATTTT
j_gene: TRBJ2-1; d_gene: TRBD2; abundance: .; v_gene: TRBV5-1; CDR3aa: CASSPTSGSYNEQFF; CDR3nt: TGCGCCAGCAGCCCAACTAGCGGCTCCTACAATGAGCAGTTCTTC
j_gene: TRBJ2-2; d_gene: TRBD1; abundance: .; v_gene: TRBV4-3; CDR3aa: CPPRRQGRERAGELFF; CDR3nt: TGCCCCCCCCGCCGACAGGGCCGGGAACGGGCCGGGGAGCTGTTTTTT
j_gene: TRBJ2-3; d_gene: TRBD1; abundance: .; v_gene: TRBV28; CDR3aa: CASIQLRGGRGSTDTQYF; CDR3nt: TGTGCCAGCATCCAGTTGAGAGGTGGCAGGGGGAGCACAGATACGCAGTATTTT
j_gene: TRBJ1-1; d_gene: .; abundance: .; v_gene: TRBV9; CDR3aa: CASSVDARRIGTEAFF; CDR3nt: TGTGCCAGCAGCGTAGACGCTCGGCGGATTGGGACTGAAGCTTTCTTT
j_gene: TRBJ2-7; d_gene: TRBD2; abundance: .; v_gene: TRBV5-1; CDR3aa: CASSQTSGSSYEQYF; CDR3nt: TGCGCCAGCAGCCAAACGAGCGGGAGCTCCTACGAGCAGTACTTC
j_gene: TRBJ1-3; d_gene: .; abundance: .; v_gene: TRBV11-2; CDR3aa: CASSLGAYGNTIYF; CDR3nt: TGTGCCAGCAGCTTGGGGGCCTATGGAAACACCATATATTTT